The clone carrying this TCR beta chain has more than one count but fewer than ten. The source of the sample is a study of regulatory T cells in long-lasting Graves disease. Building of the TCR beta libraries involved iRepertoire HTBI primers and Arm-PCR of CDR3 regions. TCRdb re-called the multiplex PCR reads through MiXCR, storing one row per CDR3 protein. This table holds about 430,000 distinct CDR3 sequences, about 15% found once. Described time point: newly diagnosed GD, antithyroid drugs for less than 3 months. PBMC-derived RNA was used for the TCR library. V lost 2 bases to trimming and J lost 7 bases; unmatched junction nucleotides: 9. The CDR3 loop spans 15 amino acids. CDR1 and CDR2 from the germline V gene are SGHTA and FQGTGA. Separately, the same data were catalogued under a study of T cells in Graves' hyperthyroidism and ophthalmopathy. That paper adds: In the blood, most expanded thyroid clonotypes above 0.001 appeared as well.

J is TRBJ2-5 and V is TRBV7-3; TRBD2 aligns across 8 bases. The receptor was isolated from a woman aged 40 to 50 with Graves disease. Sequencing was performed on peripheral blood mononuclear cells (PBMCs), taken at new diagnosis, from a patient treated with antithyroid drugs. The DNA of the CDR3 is TGTGCCAGCAGCTTAGACGGGAGGGCCCTGGGGACCCAGTACTTC. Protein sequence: CASSLDGRALGTQYF.